Described below is a single T cell receptor (beta chain) sequence and its context. Its antigen is still unknown. Profiled with immunoSEQ multiplex PCR; TCRdb holds only in-frame clones, not every one. The repertoire consists of just over 150,000 clones, with about 87% occurring once and the leading ten covering about 9.8%. The data are from a study of T cell responses to AZD1222 COVID-19 vaccine. Per germline, CDR1 SGHNT and CDR2 YYREEE (reference sequence). The V gene end was trimmed by 4 bases and the J gene end by 4 bases; junction bases not matched to a gene: 7. The length of the CDR3 is 15 residues. Study-wide findings and caveats: The study reported that nearly half of spike-specific TCRs target unmutated variant regions. Researchers took repertoire samples only after the peak T cell response had come. Clonal diversity was possibly underestimated; the donors were predominantly white British and more often female.

This chain links TRBV5-4 with TRBJ2-3; 9 nucleotides match TRBD1. Sequences were derived from peripheral blood, sampled 28 days after the second AZD1222 dose. The clonotype was recovered from an adult who received the AZD1222 COVID-19 vaccine. CDR3 sequence reads: CASSRWTGEADTQYF. The CDR3 coding sequence is TGTGCCAGCAGCCGTTGGACAGGGGAGGCAGATACGCAGTATTTT.